Following are 17 T cell receptor beta chains from one sample sequenced in a study of T cells in Graves' hyperthyroidism and ophthalmopathy. Using RNA transcripts as the source, TCR beta CDR3 regions were amplified. HTBI primers were used for first-round RT-PCR of the TCR CDR3. Each CDR3 protein is one row after TCRdb ran MiXCR on the multiplex PCR reads. The table includes 550,000 to 650,000 distinct CDR3 sequences, 12% to 15% detected once. Sequencing was carried out using blood. These receptors came from a middle-aged woman with Graves' hyperthyroidism.

This clonotype came up a few times. A much larger clone differs from this one at a single base, so this may be a read error. This rearrangement joins TRBV28 to TRBJ2-1; 10 nucleotides align to TRBD2. Germline V CDR1 and CDR2: MDHEN, SYDVKM. This CDR3 spans 15 amino acids. V trimming: 7 bases; J trimming: 3 bases; junction bases outside the gene matches: 6. DNA of the CDR3: TGTGCCAGCACTAGCGGGAGCCAGGGCTACAATGAGCAGTTCTTC. It specifies CASTSGSQGYNEQFF.

Concerning this clonotype: A read error may explain this, as a much larger clone is one base away. It is likely a read error, because the conserved phenylalanine at the end of the CDR3 is missing. J is TRBJ2-5 and V is TRBV7-9, with TRBD2 as a possible D gene (6 bases). CDR1 is SEHNR, CDR2 FQNEAQ, per germline (reference sequence). The CDR3 sequence is 13 residues long. Trimming took off 5 bases at V and 4 bases at J, with 11 bases between the two ends. CDR3 DNA sequence: TGTGCCAGCAGCCGCGGGGTTGTAGAGACCCAGTACTTA. Its protein product is CASSRGVVETQYL.

Many counts were recorded for this clonotype. The gene calls are TRBV6-2 or TRBV6-3 and TRBJ2-6, with D perhaps matching TRBD1 (6 bases). This CDR3 is 20 amino acids long. The germline CDR1 and CDR2 sequences are MNHEY and SVGEGT. V was pared by 2 bases and J by 1 base, with 21 bases between. The CDR3 reads CASSYTPDRPTLSGANVLTF. DNA for the CDR3: TGTGCCAGCAGTTACACCCCTGACAGGCCTACACTTTCTGGGGCCAACGTCCTGACTTTC.

In this sample, this clonotype turned up many times. J is TRBJ1-4 and V is TRBV6-1; 7 bases line up with TRBD1. In germline, CDR1 is MNHNS, CDR2 SASEGT. The CDR3 length is 14 residues. Trimming took 6 bases from V and 4 from J; bases not matched to a gene: 5. CDR3 region: CASRRTGVNEKLFF. Written as DNA, the CDR3 is TGTGCCAGCAGGCGGACAGGAGTTAATGAAAAACTGTTTTTT.

This clonotype was seen a few times. V gene TRBV28 combines with J gene TRBJ1-4; unclear D gene. The germline gives CDR1 MDHEN, CDR2 SYDVKM. V was pared by 6 bases and J by 4 bases, with 15 bases between. The CDR3 length is 15 residues. In nucleotides, the CDR3 is TGTGCCAGCAGGGCAAGCGGTGGGGATAATGAAAAACTGTTTTTT. This translates into CASRASGGDNEKLFF.

At least ten counts were recorded for this clonotype. V and J are TRBV2 and TRBJ1-1, with 9 positions matching TRBD1. The CDR3 length is 15 residues. Germline CDR1 and CDR2: SNHLY and FYNNEI. Germline trimming cut 5 bases from V and 5 bases from J; bases unmatched to any gene: 9. CDR3 loop: CASSFRGQGWTEAFF. In DNA, the CDR3 is TGTGCCAGCAGTTTTCGGGGACAGGGATGGACTGAAGCTTTCTTT.

This chain links TRBV6-2 or TRBV6-3 with TRBJ2-7, with unresolved D. CDR1 and CDR2 (germline): MNHEY, SVGEGT. Trimming took 7 bases from V and 0 from J, leaving 13 bases between them. CDR3 length: 14 amino acids. The chain's CDR3 is CASTAPVASYEQYF. The CDR3 DNA is TGTGCCAGCACCGCCCCGGTCGCCTCCTACGAGCAGTACTTC.

This clonotype was seen a few times. This may come from a read error, since a much larger clone is one base off. V and J are TRBV28 and TRBJ2-7; 9 bases map to TRBD1. Germline lookup yields CDR1 MDHEN and CDR2 SYDVKM. V was clipped by 4 bases and J by 6 bases; unmatched bases: 4. The CDR3 totals 13 residues. CDR3 in amino acids: CASSYRDRVEQYF. CDR3 nucleotide sequence: TGTGCCAGCAGTTATAGGGACAGGGTCGAGCAGTACTTC.

The chain recombines TRBV2 with TRBJ2-5, with TRBD1 as a possible D gene (6 bases). The CDR3 length is 15 residues. Germline assignment: CDR1 SNHLY and CDR2 FYNNEI. V was pared by 3 bases and J by 1 base, with 12 bases between. For the CDR3, the DNA is TGTGCCAGCAGTGAGGGGGCCGGCCTCCAAGAGACCCAGTACTTC. It encodes CASSEGAGLQETQYF.

In its sample, this clonotype was seen a few times. V usage is TRBV24-1 and J usage is TRBJ2-1; the D gene is possibly TRBD2 (6 bases). Deletions cut 1 base from V and 0 bases from J, with 9 bases between. This CDR3 comprises 16 residues. Germline assignment: CDR1 KGHDR and CDR2 SFDVKD. The DNA for the CDR3 is TGTGCCACCAGTGATTTCTCCGGGGGCTCCTACAATGAGCAGTTCTTC. Protein: CATSDFSGGSYNEQFF.

This clonotype occurred a few times. V and J are TRBV3-1 and TRBJ2-7; D not resolved. Between the trimmed V and J ends, which lost 1 base and 9 bases, there was a span of 10 bases. Germline V lookup: CDR1 LGHDT, CDR2 YNNKEL (reference sequence). CDR3 length: 12 residues. CDR3 loop: CASSQVEFVQYF. DNA of the CDR3: TGTGCCAGCAGCCAAGTTGAGTTTGTGCAGTACTTC.

At least ten counts were recorded for this clonotype. The CDR3, as DNA: TGTGCCAGCAGCTCAGGGGGCTACGAGCAGTACTTC. Protein sequence: CASSSGGYEQYF. The V call is TRBV12-3 or TRBV12-4, the J call TRBJ2-7; 7 bases match TRBD1. The ends lost 6 bases at V and 3 bases at J; junction bases unmatched: 2. The CDR3 is 12 residues long.

The sample holds many counts of this clonotype. The V gene is TRBV2, the J gene TRBJ2-7; TRBD1 might be the D (7 bases). Trimming cost V 8 bases and J 7 bases, with 24 bases left between them. The germline gives CDR1 SNHLY, CDR2 FYNNEI. CDR3 size: 15 residues. CDR3 region: CASLPGGTENKEQYF. Written as DNA, the CDR3 is TGTGCCAGCCTTCCAGGGGGGACAGAGAACAAGGAGCAGTACTTC.

This clonotype was counted ten times or more. V and J are TRBV12-3 or TRBV12-4 and TRBJ2-7; 8 bases agree with TRBD2. CDR3 length: 13 residues. V gave up 6 bases and J gave up 0 bases; unmatched junction bases: 1. This chain's CDR3 is CASSGLASYEQYF. CDR3 bases: TGTGCCAGCAGCGGACTAGCCTCCTACGAGCAGTACTTC.

The sample holds many counts of this clonotype. The rearrangement joins TRBV18 to TRBJ2-3; 13 bases agree with TRBD2. Germline CDR1 is KGHSH and CDR2 is LQKENI. Germline trimming cut 2 bases from V and 4 bases from J; bases unmatched to any gene: 6. This CDR3 comprises 17 residues. CDR3 region: CASSPGLAGDRADTQYF. DNA of the CDR3: TGTGCCAGCTCACCAGGACTAGCGGGAGATCGGGCAGATACGCAGTATTTT.

This clonotype was seen more than once but under ten times. This sequence joins TRBV27 and TRBJ1-5; 8 bases are shared with TRBD1. From germline, CDR1 is MNHEY and CDR2 SMNVEV (reference sequence). V was pared by 5 bases and J by 3 bases, with 6 bases of the junction left unmatched. This CDR3 comprises 15 residues. The CDR3 sequence is CASSPWTGLNQPQHF. Here the CDR3 DNA reads TGTGCCAGCAGTCCGTGGACAGGGCTCAATCAGCCCCAGCATTTT.

This chain uses TRBV4-1 with TRBJ1-5, with D hard to call. In germline, CDR1 is MGHRA, CDR2 YSYEKL. V lost 0 bases and J 3 bases, leaving 9 bases between the germline ends. The CDR3 covers 15 residues. The DNA for the CDR3 is TGCGCCAGCAGCCAAGATCACGGCTACAATCAGCCCCAGCATTTT. It is translated as CASSQDHGYNQPQHF.